The next 30 T cell receptor beta chains were all read from a single sample in a study of sequential checkpoint blockade in melanoma. Sequencing used immunoSEQ multiplex PCR; TCRdb keeps in-frame clones, though not all of them. The sample includes over 10,000 clones, 25% to 30% seen only once; the top ten take 16%. Treatment meaning: randomized to nivolumab then ipilimumab (arm A) or the reverse (arm B). The source was tumor tissue (inferred from file names), collected from a patient given nivolumab and ipilimumab in sequence. The source of these receptors is a human donor with melanoma.

This clone has more than one count but fewer than ten. CDR3 protein: CASSYGQDLYEQYF. The CDR3 nucleotides read TGTGCCAGCAGTTACGGACAGGACCTCTACGAGCAGTACTTC. The chain employs TRBV6-8 and TRBJ2-7; 7 bases map to TRBD1. The V and J ends lost 2 bases and 3 bases, in that order; junction bases with no gene match: 4. The CDR3 runs to 14 residues. CDR1 and CDR2 (germline): MNHGY, SAAAGT.

V usage is TRBV6-8 and J usage is TRBJ2-5; D not certain. This CDR3 spans 12 amino acids. Trimming pared 4 bases from V and 1 base from J, leaving 4 bases between. Germline-derived CDR1 and CDR2 are MNHGY and SAAAGT. The CDR3 loop is CASSSSQETQYF. The CDR3, as DNA: TGTGCCAGCAGTTCCTCCCAAGAGACCCAGTACTTC.

The rearrangement uses TRBV11-3 and TRBJ1-3; maybe TRBD1 (5 bases). This CDR3 has 15 amino acids. Trimming took off 5 bases at V and 0 bases at J, with 11 bases between the two ends. Germline CDR1 and CDR2: SGHNT and YENEEA. The CDR3 region has the DNA TGTGCCAGCAGCCGACAGTTCGCCTCTGGAAACACCATATATTTT. Protein product: CASSRQFASGNTIYF. The complete variable domain, with remaining parts taken from reference TRBV11-3 and TRBJ1-3, reads EAGVVQSPRYKIIEKKQPVAFWCNPISGHNTLYWYLQNLGQGPELLIRYENEEAVDDSQLPKDRFSAERLKGVDSTLKIQPAELGDSAVYLCASSRQFASGNTIYFGEGSWLTVV.

The genes are TRBV29-1 and TRBJ2-1; a weak D match, TRBD1 (6 bases). This CDR3 is built from 16 residues. Between the trimmed V and J ends, which lost 3 bases and 8 bases, there was a span of 23 bases. Germline-derived CDR1 and CDR2 are SQVTM and ANQGSEA. CDR3 sequence: CSVDGVRGYFVYEQFF. The CDR3 nucleotides are TGCAGCGTTGATGGGGTCAGGGGTTACTTTGTCTATGAGCAGTTCTTC.

The chain combines TRBV28 with TRBJ2-1, with TRBD1 identical over 9 bases. Unmatched junction bases numbered 12, after V lost 2 bases and J lost 7 bases. Germline V lookup: CDR1 MDHEN, CDR2 SYDVKM. The CDR3 contains 17 residues. The CDR3 DNA reads TGTGCCAGCAGTTTAGGGATCGGGACAGGGATAAGGAATGAGCAGTTCTTC. This codes for CASSLGIGTGIRNEQFF.

J is TRBJ2-7 and V is TRBV5-1; 8 bases map to TRBD1. Germline trimming cut 4 bases from V and 5 bases from J; bases unmatched to any gene: 8. CDR1 is SGHRS, CDR2 YFSETQ, per germline. This CDR3 has 14 residues. As DNA, the CDR3 is TGCGCCAGCAGCCCCGGGACAGGTAATGACGAGCAGTACTTC. This encodes CASSPGTGNDEQYF.

CDR3 nucleotide sequence: TGTGCCAGCAGCCATCTAGCGGGAGCAGATACGCAGTATTTT. Its protein product is CASSHLAGADTQYF. V is TRBV14 and J is TRBJ2-3, with 10 bases identical to TRBD2. The trim removed 3 bases at V and 4 bases at J, leaving 1 base unmatched. There are 14 residues in the CDR3. Germline V CDR1 and CDR2: SGHDN, FVKESK. Full variable domain (missing parts from reference TRBV14 and TRBJ2-3): EAGVTQFPSHSVIEKGQTVTLRCDPISGHDNLYWYRRVMGKEIKFLLHFVKESKQDESGMPNNRFLAERTGGTYSTLKVQPAELEDSGVYFCASSHLAGADTQYFGPGTRLTVL.

Many counts were recorded for this clone. The chain uses TRBV11-3 and TRBJ2-2; a possible D gene is TRBD1 (6 bases). V lost 4 bases and J 0 bases, leaving 9 bases between the germline ends. CDR1 and CDR2 from the germline V gene are SGHNT and YENEEA. The length of the CDR3 is 15 residues. The CDR3 loop reads CASSSGTTNTGELFF. In DNA form, the CDR3 reads TGTGCCAGCAGCTCCGGGACAACGAACACCGGGGAGCTGTTTTTT.

The genes are TRBV29-1 and TRBJ2-5, with D possibly TRBD2 on 5 matching bases. Looked up from germline, CDR1 is SQVTM and CDR2 is ANQGSEA. There are 14 residues in the CDR3. V lost 2 bases and J lost 2, with 12 bases in between. CDR3 protein: CSVERELEQETQYF. The CDR3 DNA sequence: TGCAGCGTTGAACGTGAACTAGAGCAAGAGACCCAGTACTTC.

The chain recombines TRBV19 with TRBJ2-5; unclear D gene. The V gene lost 4 bases and the J gene lost 7 bases, with 10 bases spanning the gap. Germline V gives CDR1 LNHDA, CDR2 SQIVND (reference sequence). CDR3 length: 12 amino acids. The CDR3 reads CASSTPLGTQYF. DNA for the CDR3: TGTGCCAGTAGTACCCCCTTGGGGACCCAGTACTTC.

This clone was recorded only once. The genes are TRBV29-1 and TRBJ2-1; 9 nucleotides align to TRBD1. V shed 1 base, J shed 8 bases, and the junction held 9 bases outside the gene matches. The length of the CDR3 is 15 residues. The germline gives CDR1 SQVTM, CDR2 ANQGSEA. CDR3 nucleotides: TGCAGCGTTGAAGCATGGGACAGGGATGTGGATGAGCAGTTCTTC. It is translated as CSVEAWDRDVDEQFF.

J is TRBJ1-2 and V is TRBV9; no clear D. CDR3 length: 14 residues. V was trimmed by 0 bases and J by 3 bases, leaving 9 bases between them. Germline V lookup: CDR1 SGDLS, CDR2 YYNGEE. CDR3 nucleotides: TGTGCCAGCAGCGTAGATGGCACCGACTATGGCTACACCTTC. This encodes CASSVDGTDYGYTF. Drawing the rest from reference TRBV9 and TRBJ1-2, the complete variable domain is DSGVTQTPKHLITATGQRVTLRCSPRSGDLSVYWYQQSLDQGLQFLIQYYNGEERAKGNILERFSAQQFPDLHSELNLSSLELGDSALYFCASSVDGTDYGYTFGSGTRLTVV.

The chain joins TRBV15 to TRBJ1-5; 7 nucleotides line up with TRBD1. The junction had 11 bases not matched to a gene; V was cut back by 0 bases and J by 6 bases. There are 17 residues in the CDR3. The V gene's germline CDR1 is LNHNV and CDR2 YYDKDF (reference sequence). The CDR3 reads CATSRDQTGLGTQPQHF. The CDR3 region has the DNA TGTGCCACCAGCAGAGATCAGACAGGGTTGGGGACTCAGCCCCAGCATTTT.

Details on this clone: Other DNA sequences from this sample encode an identical CDR3 as well. The chain has TRBV28 and TRBJ1-5; TRBD1 matches 8 bases. Germline V gives CDR1 MDHEN, CDR2 SYDVKM. This CDR3 has 15 amino acids. Unmatched junction bases numbered 6, after V lost 6 bases and J lost 2 bases. CDR3 loop: CASRQGARGNQPQHF. Written as DNA, the CDR3 is TGTGCCAGCAGGCAGGGGGCGAGAGGCAATCAGCCCCAGCATTTT.

By share, this clone ranks as medium-sized. This sequence joins TRBV11-3 and TRBJ2-1; 9 bases are a match to TRBD1. The trim removed 0 bases at V and 2 bases at J, leaving 8 bases unmatched. Germline-derived CDR1 and CDR2 are SGHNT and YENEEA. The CDR3 contains 18 residues. The DNA of the CDR3 is TGTGCCAGCAGCTTAGATCAAGGAGGGACAGGGACCTACAATGAGCAGTTCTTC. The encoded protein is CASSLDQGGTGTYNEQFF.

The table lists this clone with a few counts. This chain connects TRBV6-8 to TRBJ1-1, with D unclear. Between the trimmed V and J ends, which lost 3 bases and 0 bases, there was a span of 11 bases. The length of the CDR3 is 15 residues. CDR1 MNHGY and CDR2 SAAAGT come from the germline V gene. The CDR3 loop reads CASSYLASLNTEAFF. CDR3 sequence (DNA): TGTGCCAGCAGTTATCTGGCCAGCTTGAACACTGAAGCTTTCTTT.

This clone appeared many times. The V gene is TRBV28, the J gene TRBJ1-4, with a weak D call TRBD1 (5 bases). There are 15 residues in the CDR3. Germline-derived CDR1 and CDR2 are MDHEN and SYDVKM. The V and J ends lost 7 bases and 9 bases respectively, with 21 bases between them. CDR3 amino acids: CASTTPTAGRKKLFF. The CDR3 DNA is TGTGCCAGCACCACACCGACAGCCGGCAGGAAAAAACTGTTTTTT. Based on the CDR3 plus reference TRBV28 and TRBJ1-4, the full variable domain is DVKVTQSSRYLVKRTGEKVFLECVQDMDHENMFWYRQDPGLGLRLIYFSYDVKMKEKGDIPEGYSVSREKKERFSLILESASTNQTSMYLCASTTPTAGRKKLFFGSGTQLSVL.

This clone was recorded a few times. J is TRBJ2-1 and V is TRBV19; D may be TRBD2 (5 bases). The germline V and J ends were trimmed by 0 bases and 3 bases, with 9 bases remaining between them. CDR1 is LNHDA, CDR2 SQIVND, per germline (reference sequence). The CDR3 is 15 amino acids. CDR3 amino acids: CASSIDPGSYNEQFF. The CDR3 coding sequence is TGTGCCAGTAGTATAGATCCGGGAAGCTACAATGAGCAGTTCTTC.

This clone is medium-sized within its sample. The CDR3 is CATSLEGPYHEQYF. The DNA of the CDR3 is TGTGCCACCAGCCTTGAAGGGCCATATCACGAGCAGTACTTC. This chain links TRBV15 with TRBJ2-7; no firm D call. The germline CDR1 and CDR2 sequences are LNHNV and YYDKDF (reference sequence). Trimming pared 5 bases from V and 5 bases from J, leaving 16 bases between. The CDR3 has 14 amino acids.

The rearrangement links TRBV19 to TRBJ2-1, with a possible D match to TRBD2 (5 bases). This CDR3 comprises 17 residues. CDR1 is LNHDA, CDR2 SQIVND, per germline (reference sequence). The germline V and J ends were trimmed by 6 bases and 2 bases, with 20 bases remaining between them. CDR3 sequence: CASSQSRRAATYNEQFF. The CDR3 DNA is TGTGCCAGTAGCCAATCCAGGCGGGCAGCTACCTACAATGAGCAGTTCTTC.

This clone occurred many times. This chain uses TRBV6-8 with TRBJ2-1; 9 bases align to TRBD2. This CDR3 comprises 16 residues. Germline V gene sequence: CDR1 MNHGY, CDR2 SAAAGT. Trimming cost V 6 bases and J 4 bases; bases outside gene matches: 10. The CDR3, as DNA: TGTGCCAGCAGCCGCTATAGCGGGAGCCCTTACAATGAGCAGTTCTTC. Its protein product is CASSRYSGSPYNEQFF.

The table lists this clone with a few counts. The chain joins TRBV6-8 to TRBJ2-1; no clear D. Trimming took off 5 bases at V and 2 bases at J, with 13 bases between the two ends. The CDR3 spans 15 residues. Germline V gene data show CDR1 as MNHGY and CDR2 as SAAAGT. The CDR3 protein is CASSVGQRTYNEQFF. CDR3 nucleotide sequence: TGTGCCAGCAGTGTGGGTCAGAGGACCTACAATGAGCAGTTCTTC.

This clone was counted many times. The V call is TRBV11-3, the J call TRBJ2-5; the D gene is possibly TRBD1 (6 bases). The CDR3 is made up of 14 amino acids. The germline V gene has CDR1 SGHNT and CDR2 YENEEA. Trimming took off 2 bases at V and 5 bases at J, with 12 bases between the two ends. The CDR3 nucleotides read TGTGCCAGCAGCTTATTGGGGGCTGGGGAGACCCAGTACTTC. Translating it yields CASSLLGAGETQYF.

This chain joins TRBV19 and TRBJ1-5; 12 bases are a match to TRBD1. The germline gives CDR1 LNHDA, CDR2 SQIVND (reference sequence). The junction had 12 bases not matched to a gene; V was cut back by 7 bases and J by 2 bases. CDR3 length equals 18 residues. CDR3 DNA sequence: TGTGCCAGTATCTCAAGGGACAGGGGGCGCTTCGGCAATCAGCCCCAGCATTTT. Protein: CASISRDRGRFGNQPQHF.

This clone was found many times. This rearrangement joins TRBV11-3 to TRBJ1-2; D might be TRBD1 (6 bases). Germline V CDR1 and CDR2: SGHNT, YENEEA. Trimming pared 5 bases from V and 3 bases from J, leaving 13 bases between. CDR3 length equals 14 residues. The CDR3 region has the DNA TGTGCCAGCAGCCCCCACAGGGAGGACTATGGCTACACCTTC. This codes for CASSPHREDYGYTF. Full variable domain (outside the CDR3, taken from reference TRBV11-3 and TRBJ1-2): EAGVVQSPRYKIIEKKQPVAFWCNPISGHNTLYWYLQNLGQGPELLIRYENEEAVDDSQLPKDRFSAERLKGVDSTLKIQPAELGDSAVYLCASSPHREDYGYTFGSGTRLTVV.

This clone has just a few counts. The genes are TRBV28 and TRBJ2-7, with D tentatively TRBD1 or TRBD2 (5 bases each). The V gene's germline CDR1 is MDHEN and CDR2 SYDVKM. Trimming shortened V by 5 bases and J by 0 bases, and 11 bases separated the two germline ends. The CDR3 contains 14 residues. The CDR3, as DNA: TGTGCCAGCAGTGCAGGGAGAAACTCCTACGAGCAGTACTTC. It is translated as CASSAGRNSYEQYF.

This clone has more than one count but fewer than ten. The V and J genes are TRBV10-3 and TRBJ2-7; TRBD2 aligns across 10 bases. Germline CDR1 reads ENHRY; CDR2 reads SYGVKD. Trimming removed 10 bases from V and 0 bases from J; junction bases left unmatched: 15. The CDR3 totals 17 residues. CDR3 region: CASRGLASGRSSYEQYF. The CDR3 DNA reads TGTGCCAGCCGAGGACTCGCTAGCGGGAGATCCTCCTACGAGCAGTACTTC.

A few counts support this clone. The J gene is TRBJ2-2, the V gene TRBV9; 9 bases fit TRBD1. Germline CDR1 SGDLS, CDR2 YYNGEE. V gave up 4 bases and J gave up 7 bases; unmatched junction bases: 11. This CDR3 is 16 amino acids long. CDR3 coding DNA: TGTGCCAGCAGCTCCCGGGACAGGGTGATGGGCGGGGAGCTGTTTTTT. Protein: CASSSRDRVMGGELFF.

The CDR3: CATRTGGNSGANVLTF. The CDR3 nucleotides read TGTGCCACCCGGACAGGGGGGAACTCTGGGGCCAACGTCCTGACTTTC. The chain employs TRBV15 and TRBJ2-6; TRBD1 matches 10 bases. The CDR3 spans 16 residues. Looked up from germline, CDR1 is LNHNV and CDR2 is YYDKDF (reference sequence). The J segment lost 0 bases and the V segment lost 8 bases, leaving 4 bases of the junction unmatched.

CDR3 nucleotides: TGTGCCAGCTCACCACCGGTCGGGACCGCGAACACCGGGGAGCTGTTTTTT. Protein sequence: CASSPPVGTANTGELFF. The chain uses TRBV18 and TRBJ2-2, with D possibly called TRBD1 or TRBD2 (5 bases each). CDR1 KGHSH and CDR2 LQKENI come from the germline V gene. V was clipped by 0 bases and J by 0 bases, with 11 bases between them. The CDR3 is 17 residues long.